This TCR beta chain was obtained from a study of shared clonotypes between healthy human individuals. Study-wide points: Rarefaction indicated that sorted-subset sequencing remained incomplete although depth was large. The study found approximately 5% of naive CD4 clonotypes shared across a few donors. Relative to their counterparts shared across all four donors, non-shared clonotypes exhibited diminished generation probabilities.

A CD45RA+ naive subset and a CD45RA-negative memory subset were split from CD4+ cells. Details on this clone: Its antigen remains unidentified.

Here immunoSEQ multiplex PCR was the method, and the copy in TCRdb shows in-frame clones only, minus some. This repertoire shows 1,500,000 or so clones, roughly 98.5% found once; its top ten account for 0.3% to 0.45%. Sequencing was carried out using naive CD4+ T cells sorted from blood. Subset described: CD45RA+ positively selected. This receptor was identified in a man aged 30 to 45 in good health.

The CDR3 DNA follows: TGTGCCAGCAGCTTAGGGGTACTTCTCAATGAGCAGTTCTTC. It yields the protein CASSLGVLLNEQFF. The chain combines TRBV11-2 with TRBJ2-1; D not resolved. CDR1 and CDR2 (germline): SGHAT, FQNNGV. The CDR3 covers 14 residues. Trimming left V 1 base short and J 6 bases short, with 10 bases between.